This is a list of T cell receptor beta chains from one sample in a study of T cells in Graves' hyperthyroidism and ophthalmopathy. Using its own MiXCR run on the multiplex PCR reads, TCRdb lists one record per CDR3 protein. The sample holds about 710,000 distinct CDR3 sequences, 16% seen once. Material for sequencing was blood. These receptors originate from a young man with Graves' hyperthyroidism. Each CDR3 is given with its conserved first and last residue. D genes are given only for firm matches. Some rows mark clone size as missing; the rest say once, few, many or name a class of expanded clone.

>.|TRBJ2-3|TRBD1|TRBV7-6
TGTGCCAGCAGCTTTAGACAGGGGTTAGCTGATACGCAGTATTTT
CASSFRQGLADTQYF
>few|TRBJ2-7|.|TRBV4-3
TGCGCCAGCAGCCAACAAACGGCCTACGAGCAGTACTTC
CASSQQTAYEQYF
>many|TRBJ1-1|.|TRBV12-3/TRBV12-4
TGTGCCAGCAGTTATAACACCGGCACTGAAGCTTTCTTT
CASSYNTGTEAFF
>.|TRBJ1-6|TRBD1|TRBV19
TGTGCCAGTAGTACGCGGGACAGGGAAGAATCACCCCTCCACTTT
CASSTRDREESPLHF
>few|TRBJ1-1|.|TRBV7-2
TGTGCCAGCAGCTTAGAAAGAGGACGGAGGAACACTGAAGCTTTCTTT
CASSLERGRRNTEAFF
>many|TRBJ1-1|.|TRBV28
TGTGCCAGCGGGATGAACACTGAAGCTTTCTTT
CASGMNTEAFF
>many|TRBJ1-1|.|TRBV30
TGTGCCGGATTCACAGTGAACACTGAAGCTTTCTTT
CAGFTVNTEAFF
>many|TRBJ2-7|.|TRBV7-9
TGTGCCAGCAGCCCGGACTATAACTACGAGCAGTACTTC
CASSPDYNYEQYF
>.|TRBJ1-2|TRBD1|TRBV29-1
TGCAGCGATAAAAAAACAGGGGGTTTCTATGGCTACACCTTC
CSDKKTGGFYGYTF
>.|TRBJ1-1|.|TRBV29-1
TGCAGCGTTGAAGCCCACGGGGACACTGAAGCTTTCTTT
CSVEAHGDTEAFF
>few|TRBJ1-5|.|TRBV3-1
TGTGCCAGCAGCCAAGGAGAGGGCCAGCCCCAGCATTTT
CASSQGEGQPQHF
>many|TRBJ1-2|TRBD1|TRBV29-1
TGCAGCTCCCGGACAGGAGATAACTATGGCTACACCTTC
CSSRTGDNYGYTF
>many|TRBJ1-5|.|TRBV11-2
TGTGCCAGCAGCTTAGAACGGCAAAATCAGCCCCAGCATTTT
CASSLERQNQPQHF
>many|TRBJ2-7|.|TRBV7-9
TGTGCCAGCAGCTTGTACACCTACTACGAGCAGTACTTC
CASSLYTYYEQYF
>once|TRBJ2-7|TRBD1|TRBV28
TGTGCCAGCAGTTTACCAGGGGGTAGCGCGTACTACGAGCAGTACTTC
CASSLPGGSAYYEQYF
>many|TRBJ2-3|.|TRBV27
TGTGCCAGCACCTTGGACAGGGAGCGGGAGACCGGCACAGATACGCAGTATTTT
CASTLDRERETGTDTQYF
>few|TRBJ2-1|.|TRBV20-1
TGCAGTGCTAGAGATCTAGGGCGCTCCTACAATGAGCAGTTCTTC
CSARDLGRSYNEQFF
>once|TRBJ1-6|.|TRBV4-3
TGCGCCAGCAGCCAACCCGGGGGCCGTAAGTCACCCCTCCACTTT
CASSQPGGRKSPLHF
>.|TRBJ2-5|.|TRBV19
TGTGCCAGTAGCCCCCCACGGAGACCCATGAAGGCCCAGTACTTC
CASSPPRRPMKAQYF
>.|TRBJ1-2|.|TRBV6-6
TGTGCCAGCAGTTACTCCCGACAAACCCACTATGGCTACACCTTC
CASSYSRQTHYGYTF
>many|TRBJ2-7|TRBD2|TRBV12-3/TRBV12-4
TGTGCCAGCAGCTTAAGCGGGAGGGCCGACGAGCAGTACTTC
CASSLSGRADEQYF
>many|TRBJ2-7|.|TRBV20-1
TGCAGTGCCCCGACTGAGGGGTTCTCCTACGAGCAGTACTTC
CSAPTEGFSYEQYF
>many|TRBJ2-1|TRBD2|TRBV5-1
TGCGCCAGCAGCTCCGAACCGGGACTAGCGGACAATGAGCAGTTCTTC
CASSSEPGLADNEQFF
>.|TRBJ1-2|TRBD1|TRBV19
TGTGCCAGTAGTGTTGACAGGGCGTGGTATGGCTACACCTTC
CASSVDRAWYGYTF
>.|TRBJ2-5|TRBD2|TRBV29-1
TGCAGCGTTGATGGCGGGAGCGGCGAGACCCAGTACTTC
CSVDGGSGETQYF
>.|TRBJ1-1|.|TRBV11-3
TGTGCCAGCAGCTTATTCCAAAGGGGTTCGGCTTTCTTT
CASSLFQRGSAFF
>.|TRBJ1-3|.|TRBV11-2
TGTGCCAGCAGCTCGCCTCGGGGGGCGCGTGGAAACACCATATATTTT
CASSSPRGARGNTIYF
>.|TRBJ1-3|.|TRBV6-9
TGTGCCAGCAGTTCCCCGGGCGGCAACTCTGGAAACACCATATATTTT
CASSSPGGNSGNTIYF
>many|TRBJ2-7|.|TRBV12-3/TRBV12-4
TGTGCCAGCAGTTTGATGGGGGGGGGCCAGAAATCCTACGAGCAGTACTTC
CASSLMGGGQKSYEQYF
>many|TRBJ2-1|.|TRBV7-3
TGTGCCAGCAGCTTAGGCTCAGGGAACAATGAGCAGTTCTTC
CASSLGSGNNEQFF
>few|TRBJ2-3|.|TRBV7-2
TGTGCCAGCACCACCTCTAGCGCCGGTGGGAATACGCAGTATTTT
CASTTSSAGGNTQYF
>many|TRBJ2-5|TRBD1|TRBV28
TGTGCCAGCAGCCCTCGGACAGGCAGGATTGGAGAGACCCAGTACTTC
CASSPRTGRIGETQYF
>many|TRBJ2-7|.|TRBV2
TGTGCCAGCAGTGAAGACGGCAGACCCTACGAGCAGTACTTC
CASSEDGRPYEQYF
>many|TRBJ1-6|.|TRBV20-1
TGCAGTGCTAGTCAGTCCCAGTTAAGGAATTCACCCCTCCACTTT
CSASQSQLRNSPLHF
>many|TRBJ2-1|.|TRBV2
TGTGCCAGCCAGATTGCCGGGACGGCCAACAATGAGCAGTTCTTC
CASQIAGTANNEQFF
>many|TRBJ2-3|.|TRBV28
TGTGCCAGCAGAGGGATTCAGGGGCACATTAACACAGATACGCAGTATTTT
CASRGIQGHINTDTQYF
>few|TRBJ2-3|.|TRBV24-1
TGTGCCACCAGTGAGACTTTCACAGATACGCAGTATTTT
CATSETFTDTQYF